This T cell receptor (beta chain) was recorded in a study of T cell responses to AZD1222 COVID-19 vaccine. The study, taken as a whole, reports: Clonal diversity may have been underestimated in mostly white British donors. Spike-specific TCR breadth and depth rose after two AZD1222 doses.

CDR1 and CDR2 from the germline V gene are PRHDT and FYEKMQ (reference sequence). V gave up 4 bases and J gave up 6 bases; unmatched junction bases: 2. This CDR3 has 14 residues. Data came from immunoSEQ multiplex PCR; TCRdb stores just in-frame clones and leaves some out. The sample consists of some 90,000 clones, about 86% of them appearing once. Comments on this clone: What it binds is not known. A read error may explain this, as a much larger clone is one base away.

The V and J genes are TRBV13 and TRBJ1-6, with 8 bases that match TRBD1. The source is an adult in good health. The sample was peripheral blood, taken on day 0 of AZD1222 vaccination. The CDR3 DNA is TGTGCCAGCAGCTCGGACAGGGCTAATTCACCCCTCCACTTT. Amino acids: CASSSDRANSPLHF. Full variable domain (rest looked up from reference TRBV13 and TRBJ1-6): AAGVIQSPRHLIKEKRETATLKCYPIPRHDTVYWYQQGPGQDPQFLISFYEKMQSDKGSIPDRFSAQQFSDYHSELNMSSLELGDSALYFCASSSDRANSPLHFGNGTRLTVT.